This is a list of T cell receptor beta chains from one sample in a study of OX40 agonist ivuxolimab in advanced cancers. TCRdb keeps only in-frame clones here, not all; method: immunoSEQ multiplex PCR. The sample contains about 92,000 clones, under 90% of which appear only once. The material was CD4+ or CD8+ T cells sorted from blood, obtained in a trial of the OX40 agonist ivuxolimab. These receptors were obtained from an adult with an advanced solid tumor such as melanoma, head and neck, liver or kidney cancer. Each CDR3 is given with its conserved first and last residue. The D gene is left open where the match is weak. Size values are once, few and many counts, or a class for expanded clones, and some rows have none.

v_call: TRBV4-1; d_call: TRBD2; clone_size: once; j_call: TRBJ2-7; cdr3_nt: TGCGCCAGCAGCCAAGTGGCTAGCGGGAATTCCTACGAGCAGTACTTC; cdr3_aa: CASSQVASGNSYEQYF
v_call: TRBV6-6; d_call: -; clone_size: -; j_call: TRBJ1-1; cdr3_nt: TGTGCCAGCAGTTACTCGAGGGCAGGGATGAACACTGAAGCTTTCTTT; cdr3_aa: CASSYSRAGMNTEAFF
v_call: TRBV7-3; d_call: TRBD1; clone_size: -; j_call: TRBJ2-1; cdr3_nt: TGTGCCAGCAGCTCCCCGACAGGGGGTCATGAGCAGTTCTTC; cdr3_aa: CASSSPTGGHEQFF
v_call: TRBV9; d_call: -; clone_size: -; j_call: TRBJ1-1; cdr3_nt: TGTGCCAGCAGCTTCAACCAGGACACTGAAGCTTTCTTT; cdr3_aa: CASSFNQDTEAFF
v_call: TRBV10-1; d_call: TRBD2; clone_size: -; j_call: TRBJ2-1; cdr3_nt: TGCGCCAGCGGGACTAGCGGGACGAATGAGCAGTTCTTC; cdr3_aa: CASGTSGTNEQFF
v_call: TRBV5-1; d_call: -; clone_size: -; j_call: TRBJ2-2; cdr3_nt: TGCGCCAGCAGCTTGAGTCTAGCGAGCAACACCGGGGAGCTGTTTTTT; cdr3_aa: CASSLSLASNTGELFF
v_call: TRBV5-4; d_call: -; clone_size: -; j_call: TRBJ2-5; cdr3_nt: TGTGCCAGCAGCTTCGGACGGTCGAGGCAAGAGACCCAGTACTTC; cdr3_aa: CASSFGRSRQETQYF
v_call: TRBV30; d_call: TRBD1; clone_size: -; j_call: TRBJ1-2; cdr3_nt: TGTGCTCAGCGACAGGGGACGGCCACCTATGGCTACACCTTC; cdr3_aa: CAQRQGTATYGYTF
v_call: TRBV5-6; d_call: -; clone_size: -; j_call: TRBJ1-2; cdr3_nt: TGTGCCAGCAGCTCAAGTAAACAGGACCCCTATGGCTACACCTTC; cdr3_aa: CASSSSKQDPYGYTF
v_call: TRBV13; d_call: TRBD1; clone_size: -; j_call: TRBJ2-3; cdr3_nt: TGTGCCAGCAGCACCGGACAGGGCCCAGATACGCAGTATTTT; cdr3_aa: CASSTGQGPDTQYF
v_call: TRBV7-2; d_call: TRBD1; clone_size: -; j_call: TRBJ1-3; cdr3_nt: TGTGCCAGCAGCTCCGGGACAGACGCTGGAAACACCATATATTTT; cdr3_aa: CASSSGTDAGNTIYF
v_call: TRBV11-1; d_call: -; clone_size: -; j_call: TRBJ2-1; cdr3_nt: TGTGCCAGCAGCTTAACGGCCGACTCTCTCGATGAGCAGTTCTTC; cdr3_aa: CASSLTADSLDEQFF
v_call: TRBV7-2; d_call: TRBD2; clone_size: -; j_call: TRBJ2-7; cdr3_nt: TGTGCCAGCAGCCTAAGAGAGACTAGCGGGAGGTCACACTACGAGCAGTACTTC; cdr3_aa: CASSLRETSGRSHYEQYF
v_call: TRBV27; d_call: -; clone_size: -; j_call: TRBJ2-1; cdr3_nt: TGTGCCAGCAGTTTATTCTTCCCCCTGGGGGCATCCTACAATGAGCAGTTCTTC; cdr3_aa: CASSLFFPLGASYNEQFF
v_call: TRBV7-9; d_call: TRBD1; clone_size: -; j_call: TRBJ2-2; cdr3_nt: TGTGCCAGCAGCTCCGGACAGGCCGACACCGGGGAGCTGTTTTTT; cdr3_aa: CASSSGQADTGELFF
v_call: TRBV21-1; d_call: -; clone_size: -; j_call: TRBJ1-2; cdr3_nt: TGTGCCCGACAGGGCAGCGGCTACACCTTC; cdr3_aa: CARQGSGYTF
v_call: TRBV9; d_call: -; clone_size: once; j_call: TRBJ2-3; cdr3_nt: TGTGCCAGCAGCGTAGACGGGTTCTCCACAGATACGCAGTATTTT; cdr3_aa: CASSVDGFSTDTQYF
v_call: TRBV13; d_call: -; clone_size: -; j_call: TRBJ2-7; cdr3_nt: TGTGCCAGCAGCTCGAGGGGGGACAGAGACTACGAGCAGTACTTC; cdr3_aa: CASSSRGDRDYEQYF
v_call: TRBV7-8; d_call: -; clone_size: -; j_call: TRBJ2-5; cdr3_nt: TGTGCCAGCAGCTTAGAACCCGGACAGCCTCTTCAAGAGACCCAGTACTTC; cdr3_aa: CASSLEPGQPLQETQYF
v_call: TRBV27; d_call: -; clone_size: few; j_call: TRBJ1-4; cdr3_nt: TGTGCCAGCAGTTGGAGTTATAATGAAAAACTGTTTTTT; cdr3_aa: CASSWSYNEKLFF
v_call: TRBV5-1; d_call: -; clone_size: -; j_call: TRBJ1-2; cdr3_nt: TGCGCCAGCAGCTTGGCCGGGGTGGGCTATGGCTACACCTTC; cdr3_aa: CASSLAGVGYGYTF
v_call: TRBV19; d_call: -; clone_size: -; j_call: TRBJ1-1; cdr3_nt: TGTGCCAGTAGTATAATCGCAGCTACGAACACTGAAGCTTTCTTT; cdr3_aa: CASSIIAATNTEAFF
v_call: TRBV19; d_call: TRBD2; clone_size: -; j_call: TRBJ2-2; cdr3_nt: TGTGCCAGTACGGGACTATTGAACACCGGGGAGCTGTTTTTT; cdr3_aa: CASTGLLNTGELFF
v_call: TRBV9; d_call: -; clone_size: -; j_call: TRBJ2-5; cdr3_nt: TGTGCCAGCAGCGTGGGGCCGGGGGAGACCCAGTACTTC; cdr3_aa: CASSVGPGETQYF
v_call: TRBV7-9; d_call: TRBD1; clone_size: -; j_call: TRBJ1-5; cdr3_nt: TGTGCCAGCAGCCCATATTTAGGGACAGGATTGGATCAGCCCCAGCATTTT; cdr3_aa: CASSPYLGTGLDQPQHF
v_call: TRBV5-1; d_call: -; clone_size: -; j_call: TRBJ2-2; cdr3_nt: TGCGCCAGCAGCTTCGTAGCCGGGGAGCTGTTTTTT; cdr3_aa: CASSFVAGELFF
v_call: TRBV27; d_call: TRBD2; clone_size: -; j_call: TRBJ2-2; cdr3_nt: TGTGCCAGCAGTTTATTAGCGGGGGGGCAGACCGGGGAGCTGTTTTTT; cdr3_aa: CASSLLAGGQTGELFF
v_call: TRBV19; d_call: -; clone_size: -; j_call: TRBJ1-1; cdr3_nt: TGTGCCAGCGAACCCCAGGGTTGGGACACTGAAGCTTTCTTT; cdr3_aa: CASEPQGWDTEAFF
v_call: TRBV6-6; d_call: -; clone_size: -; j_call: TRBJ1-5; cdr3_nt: TGTGCCAGCAGTTCTTCTATTAATCAGCCCCAGCATTTT; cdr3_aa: CASSSSINQPQHF
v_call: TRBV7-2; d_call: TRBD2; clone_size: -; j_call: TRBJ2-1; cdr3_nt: TGTGCCAGCAGCCTAGGGATACTAGCGGTGGCAGGGGAGCAGTTCTTC; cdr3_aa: CASSLGILAVAGEQFF
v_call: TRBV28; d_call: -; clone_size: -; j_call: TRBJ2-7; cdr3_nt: TGTGCCAGCAGGAGACAGACGATCTACGAGCAGTACTTC; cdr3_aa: CASRRQTIYEQYF
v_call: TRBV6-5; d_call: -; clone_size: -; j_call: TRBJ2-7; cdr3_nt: TGTGCCAGCAGTTTGGCGCAGGGGTACTACGAGCAGTACTTC; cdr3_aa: CASSLAQGYYEQYF
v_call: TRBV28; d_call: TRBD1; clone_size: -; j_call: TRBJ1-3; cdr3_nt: TGTGCCAGCAGTTTGTGGGGACAGGGTGGTGGAAACACCATATATTTT; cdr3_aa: CASSLWGQGGGNTIYF
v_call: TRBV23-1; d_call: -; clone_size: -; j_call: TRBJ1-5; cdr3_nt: TGCGCCAGCAGTTATCCGAGCTATCAGCCCCAGCATTTT; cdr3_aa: CASSYPSYQPQHF
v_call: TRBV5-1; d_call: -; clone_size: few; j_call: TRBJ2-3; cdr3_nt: TGCGCCAGCAGCGAGGACGATCCGACAGATACGCAGTATTTT; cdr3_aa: CASSEDDPTDTQYF
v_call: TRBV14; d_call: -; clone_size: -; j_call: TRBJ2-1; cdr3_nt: TGTGCCAGCAGCCTACATTGGGGCGAGCAGTTCTTC; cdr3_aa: CASSLHWGEQFF
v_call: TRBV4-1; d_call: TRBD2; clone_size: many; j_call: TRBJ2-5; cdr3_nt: TGCGCCAGCAGCCACCCCGGACTAGCGGGAGGGCCGGGAAAAGAGACCCAGTACTTC; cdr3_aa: CASSHPGLAGGPGKETQYF
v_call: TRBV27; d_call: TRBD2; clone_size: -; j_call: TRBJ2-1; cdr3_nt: TGTGCCAGCAGGGAGGAGACTAGCGGGACAAATGAGCAGTTCTTC; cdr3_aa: CASREETSGTNEQFF
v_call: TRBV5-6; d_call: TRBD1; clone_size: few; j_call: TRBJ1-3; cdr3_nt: TGTGCCAGCAGCTTGTTAGGGGGCGGTGGAAACACCATATATTTT; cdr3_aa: CASSLLGGGGNTIYF
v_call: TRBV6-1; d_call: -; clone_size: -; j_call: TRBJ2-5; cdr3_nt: TGTGCCAGCAGTGTCGGGGGCGCTCCGCAAGAGACCCAGTACTTC; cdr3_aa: CASSVGGAPQETQYF
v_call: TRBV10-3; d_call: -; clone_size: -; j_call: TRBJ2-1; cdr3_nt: TGTGCCATCAGTGACTACGGGGCTGTCTATGAGCAGTTCTTC; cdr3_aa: CAISDYGAVYEQFF
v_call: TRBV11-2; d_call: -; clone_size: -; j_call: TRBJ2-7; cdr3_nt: TGTGCCAGCAGCATAACAGGTTACGAGCAGTACTTC; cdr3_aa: CASSITGYEQYF
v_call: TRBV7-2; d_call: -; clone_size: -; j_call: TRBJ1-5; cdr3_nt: TGTGCCAGCAGCTCGCTAACTGATCTAGCCCAGCATTTT; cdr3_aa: CASSSLTDLAQHF
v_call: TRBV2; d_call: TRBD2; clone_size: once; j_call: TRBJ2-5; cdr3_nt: TGTGCCAGCAGTCTGGGACTAGCGGGACTTTTTCAAGAGACCCAGTACTTC; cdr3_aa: CASSLGLAGLFQETQYF
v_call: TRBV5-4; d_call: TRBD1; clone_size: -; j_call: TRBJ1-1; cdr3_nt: TGTGCCAGCAGCCCCCGGACAGGGGGGGACACTGAAGCTTTCTTT; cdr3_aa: CASSPRTGGDTEAFF
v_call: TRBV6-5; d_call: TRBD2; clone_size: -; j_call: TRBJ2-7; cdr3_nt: TGTGCCAGCAGTACGGGACTAGCGATTTCTCTCGAGCAGTACTTC; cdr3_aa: CASSTGLAISLEQYF
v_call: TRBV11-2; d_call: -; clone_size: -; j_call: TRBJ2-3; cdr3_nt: TGTGCCAGCAGGTCGTCTAAAACAGATACGCAGTATTTT; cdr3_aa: CASRSSKTDTQYF
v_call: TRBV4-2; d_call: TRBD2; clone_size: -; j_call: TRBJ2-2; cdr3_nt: TGTGCCAGCAGCCAACACGGGACTAGCGGGGCCGGGGAGCTGTTTTTT; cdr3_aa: CASSQHGTSGAGELFF
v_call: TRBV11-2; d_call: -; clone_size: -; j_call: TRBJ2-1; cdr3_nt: TGTGCCAGCAGCAACGGCTGGTTCGGGGACAATGAGCAGTTCTTC; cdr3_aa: CASSNGWFGDNEQFF
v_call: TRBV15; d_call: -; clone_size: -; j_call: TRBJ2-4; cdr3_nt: TGTGCCACCAGCAGGGAGGGAAGGGGGGGAGCCAAAAACATTCAGTACTTC; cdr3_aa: CATSREGRGGAKNIQYF